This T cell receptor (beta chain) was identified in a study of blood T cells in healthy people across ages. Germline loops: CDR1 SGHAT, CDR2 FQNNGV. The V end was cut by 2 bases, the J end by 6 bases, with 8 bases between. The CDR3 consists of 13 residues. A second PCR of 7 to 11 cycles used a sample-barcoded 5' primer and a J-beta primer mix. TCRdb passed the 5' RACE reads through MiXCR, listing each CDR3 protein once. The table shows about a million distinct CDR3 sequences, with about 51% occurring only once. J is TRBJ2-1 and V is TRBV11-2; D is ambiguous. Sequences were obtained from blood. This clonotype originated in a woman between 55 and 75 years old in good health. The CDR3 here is CASSLSLFNEQFF. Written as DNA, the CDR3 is TGTGCCAGCAGCTTAAGCCTCTTCAATGAGCAGTTCTTC. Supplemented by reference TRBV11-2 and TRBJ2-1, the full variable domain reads EAGVAQSPRYKIIEKRQSVAFWCNPISGHATLYWYQQILGQGPKLLIQFQNNGVVDDSQLPKDRFSAERLKGVDSTLKIQPAKLEDSAVYLCASSLSLFNEQFFGPGTRLTVL.